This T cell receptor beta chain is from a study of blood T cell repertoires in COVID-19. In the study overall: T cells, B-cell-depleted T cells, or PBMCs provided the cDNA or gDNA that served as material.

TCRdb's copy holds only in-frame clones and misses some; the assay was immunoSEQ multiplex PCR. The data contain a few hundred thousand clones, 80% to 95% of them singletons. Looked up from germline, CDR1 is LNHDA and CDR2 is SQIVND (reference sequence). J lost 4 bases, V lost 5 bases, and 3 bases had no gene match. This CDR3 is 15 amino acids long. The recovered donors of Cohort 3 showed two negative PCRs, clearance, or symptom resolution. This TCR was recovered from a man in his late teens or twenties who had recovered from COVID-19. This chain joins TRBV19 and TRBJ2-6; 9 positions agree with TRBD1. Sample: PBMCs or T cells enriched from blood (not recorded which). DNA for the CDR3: TGTGCCAGTAGTTACAGGGGGCTCGGGGCCAACGTCCTGACTTTC. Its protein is CASSYRGLGANVLTF.